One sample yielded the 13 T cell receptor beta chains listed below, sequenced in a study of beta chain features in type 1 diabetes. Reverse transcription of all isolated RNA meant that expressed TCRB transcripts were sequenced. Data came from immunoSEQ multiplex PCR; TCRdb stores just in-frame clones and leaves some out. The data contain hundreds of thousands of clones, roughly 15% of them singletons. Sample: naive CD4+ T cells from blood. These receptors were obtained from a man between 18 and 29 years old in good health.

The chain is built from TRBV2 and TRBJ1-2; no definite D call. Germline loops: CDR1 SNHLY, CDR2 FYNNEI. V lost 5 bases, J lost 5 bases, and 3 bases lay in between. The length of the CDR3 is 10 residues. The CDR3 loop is CASSTYGYTF. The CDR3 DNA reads TGTGCCAGCAGTACATATGGCTACACCTTC.

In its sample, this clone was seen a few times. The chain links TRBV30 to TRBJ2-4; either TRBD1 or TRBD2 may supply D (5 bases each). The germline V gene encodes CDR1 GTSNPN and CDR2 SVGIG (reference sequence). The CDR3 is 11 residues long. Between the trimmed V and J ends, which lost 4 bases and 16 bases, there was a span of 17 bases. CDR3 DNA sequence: TGTGCCTGGAATCTCGGGGCTGGTGAATACTTC. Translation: CAWNLGAGEYF.

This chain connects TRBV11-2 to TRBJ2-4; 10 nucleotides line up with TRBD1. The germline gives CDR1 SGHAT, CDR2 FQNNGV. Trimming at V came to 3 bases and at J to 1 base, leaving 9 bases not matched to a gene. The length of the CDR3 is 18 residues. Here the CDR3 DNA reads TGTGCCAGCAGCTTGGATAGGACGGGACAGGGGGCCAAAAACATTCAGTACTTC. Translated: CASSLDRTGQGAKNIQYF.

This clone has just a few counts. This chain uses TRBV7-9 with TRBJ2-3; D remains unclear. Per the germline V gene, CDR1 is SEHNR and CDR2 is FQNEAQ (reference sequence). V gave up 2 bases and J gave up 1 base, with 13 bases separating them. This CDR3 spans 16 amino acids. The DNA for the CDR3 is TGTGCCAGCAGCTTACTCCTGGGTCGGGGCACAGATACGCAGTATTTT. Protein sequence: CASSLLLGRGTDTQYF.

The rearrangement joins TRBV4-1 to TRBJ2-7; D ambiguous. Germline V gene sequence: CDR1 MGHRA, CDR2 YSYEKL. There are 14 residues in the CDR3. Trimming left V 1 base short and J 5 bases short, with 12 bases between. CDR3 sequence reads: CASSQADRLDEQYF. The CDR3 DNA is TGCGCCAGCAGCCAAGCGGATAGACTCGACGAGCAGTACTTC.

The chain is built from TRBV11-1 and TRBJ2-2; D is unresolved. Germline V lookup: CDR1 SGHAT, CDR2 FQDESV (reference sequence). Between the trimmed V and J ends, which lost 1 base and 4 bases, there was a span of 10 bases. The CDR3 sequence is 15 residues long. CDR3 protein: CASSLEPTTTGELFF. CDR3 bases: TGTGCCAGCAGCTTAGAACCCACTACCACCGGGGAGCTGTTTTTT.

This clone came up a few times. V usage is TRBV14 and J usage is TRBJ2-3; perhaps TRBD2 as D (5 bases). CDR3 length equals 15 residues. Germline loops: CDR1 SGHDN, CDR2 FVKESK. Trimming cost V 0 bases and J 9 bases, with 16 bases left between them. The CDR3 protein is CASSQDLRIRGTQYF. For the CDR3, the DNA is TGTGCCAGCAGCCAAGATCTAAGGATTCGGGGAACGCAGTATTTT.

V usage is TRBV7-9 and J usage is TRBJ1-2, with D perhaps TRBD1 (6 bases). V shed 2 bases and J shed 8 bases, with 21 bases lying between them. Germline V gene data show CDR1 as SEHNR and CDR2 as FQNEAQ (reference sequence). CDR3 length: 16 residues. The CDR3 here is CASSLWGAKGTIGYTF. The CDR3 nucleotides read TGTGCCAGCAGCTTATGGGGGGCAAAAGGTACGATCGGCTACACCTTC.

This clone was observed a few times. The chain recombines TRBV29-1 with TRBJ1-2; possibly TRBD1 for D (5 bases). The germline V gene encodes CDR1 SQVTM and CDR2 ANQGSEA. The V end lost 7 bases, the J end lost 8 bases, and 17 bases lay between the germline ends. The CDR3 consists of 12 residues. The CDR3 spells CSALYGGGGYTF. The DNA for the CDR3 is TGCAGCGCCCTATATGGGGGTGGCGGCTACACCTTC.

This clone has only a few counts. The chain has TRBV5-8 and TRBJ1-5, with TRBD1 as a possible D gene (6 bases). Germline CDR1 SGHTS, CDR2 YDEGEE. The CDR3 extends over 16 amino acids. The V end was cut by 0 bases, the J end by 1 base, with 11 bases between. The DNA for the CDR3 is TGTGCCAGCAGCTTGGGGTGGGGGGCGAGCAATCAGCCCCAGCATTTT. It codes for CASSLGWGASNQPQHF.

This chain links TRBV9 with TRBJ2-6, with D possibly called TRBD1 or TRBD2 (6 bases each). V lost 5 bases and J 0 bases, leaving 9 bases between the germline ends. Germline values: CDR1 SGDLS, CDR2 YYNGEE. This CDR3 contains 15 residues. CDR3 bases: TGTGCCAGCAGGAGGGGGGACTCTGGGGCCAACGTCCTGACTTTC. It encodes CASRRGDSGANVLTF.

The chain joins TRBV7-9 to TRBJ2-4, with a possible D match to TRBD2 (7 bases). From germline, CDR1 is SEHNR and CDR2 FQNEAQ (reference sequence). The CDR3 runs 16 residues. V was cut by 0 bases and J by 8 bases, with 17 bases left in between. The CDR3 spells CASSLASAGAGDIQYF. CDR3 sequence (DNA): TGTGCCAGCAGCTTAGCGTCGGCAGGGGCGGGGGACATTCAGTACTTC.

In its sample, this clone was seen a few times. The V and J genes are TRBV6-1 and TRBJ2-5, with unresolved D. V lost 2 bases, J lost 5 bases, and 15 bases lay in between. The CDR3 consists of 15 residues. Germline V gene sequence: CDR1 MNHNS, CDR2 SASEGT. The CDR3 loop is CASSENRVAFETQYF. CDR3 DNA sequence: TGTGCCAGCAGTGAAAACCGGGTAGCCTTCGAGACCCAGTACTTC.